This TCR beta chain was retrieved from a study of cytomegalovirus exposure and HLA in healthy donors. The study's findings and limits: At a 0.05 false discovery rate, a later analysis found about 17,000 TCR beta sequences to be associated with HLA alleles. In a later analysis, productive TCRs from donors in an Asian-associated ancestry cluster reportedly carried fewer N-insertions than the cohort mean.

CDR1 is GTSNPN, CDR2 SVGIG, per germline (reference sequence). The V and J ends lost 2 bases and 2 bases respectively, with 5 bases between them. The CDR3 totals 12 residues. Vbeta (60) and Jbeta (13) primers were used in the PCR. The table came from immunoSEQ multiplex PCR; TCRdb's copy has only in-frame clones and leaves some out. Here the sample spans 140,000 or so clones, approximately 78% being singletons. Details on this clone: Its specificity is unknown.

The sequence was collected from a woman aged 18-30 years in good health and CMV-seropositive. The sample comprised PBMCs. The chain uses TRBV30 and TRBJ2-3; D call uncertain. CDR3 bases: TGTGCCTGGAGTAGCGCCACAGATACGCAGTATTTT. Its translation is CAWSSATDTQYF.